The 8 T cell receptor beta chains in this list originate from one sample, sequenced in a study of blood T cells in healthy people across ages. PCR was performed a second time for about 7 to 12 cycles using a sample-barcoded 5' primer and a J-beta primer mix. TCRdb fed the 5' RACE reads into MiXCR, producing one record per CDR3 protein. The sample contains approximately 2,000,000 distinct CDR3 sequences, about two fifths of which appear only once. Sample: blood. The receptors here all came from a human donor in good health.

V gene TRBV18 combines with J gene TRBJ1-2; a weak D match, TRBD1 (5 bases). The ends were cut back, 4 bases at V and 4 bases at J, with 22 bases in the middle. The CDR3 runs 17 residues. CDR1 KGHSH and CDR2 LQKENI come from the germline V gene. CDR3 sequence: CASSLRRGSQSSYGYTF. CDR3 nucleotides: TGTGCCAGCTCACTACGGAGGGGTTCGCAATCGTCCTATGGCTACACCTTC.

The V and J genes are TRBV9 and TRBJ2-1; D ambiguous. Trimming cost V 0 bases and J 4 bases, with 11 bases left between them. The germline CDR1 and CDR2 sequences are SGDLS and YYNGEE. This CDR3 contains 15 residues. The CDR3 protein is CASSVGVGSYNEQFF. In nucleotides, the CDR3 is TGTGCCAGCAGCGTAGGGGTGGGGTCATACAATGAGCAGTTCTTC.

The rearrangement joins TRBV5-1 to TRBJ2-7, with 7 bases aligning to TRBD1. J gave up 5 bases and V 2 bases, and 10 bases lay outside the gene matches. Per germline, CDR1 SGHRS and CDR2 YFSETQ. The CDR3 runs 15 residues. The CDR3 bases are TGCGCCAGCAGCTTCGGACAGGAGGCTGGCGACGAGCAGTACTTC. Its translation: CASSFGQEAGDEQYF.

The chain recombines TRBV29-1 with TRBJ1-1; D not resolved. Trimming cost V 3 bases and J 7 bases, with 15 bases left between them. The CDR3 is made up of 13 amino acids. The germline gives CDR1 SQVTM, CDR2 ANQGSEA. In DNA form, the CDR3 reads TGCAGCGTTGATCCCGGTGTTGGGCGTGAAGCTTTCTTT. The encoded protein is CSVDPGVGREAFF.

J is TRBJ2-7 and V is TRBV7-2; the match to TRBD2 covers 8 bases. The germline V gene has CDR1 SGHTA and CDR2 FQGNSA. The CDR3 is made up of 15 amino acids. The CDR3 loop is CAVVRRGAFSYEQYF. The CDR3 nucleotides are TGTGCAGTAGTTCGGCGGGGGGCCTTCTCCTACGAGCAGTACTTC.

This clonotype was found a few times. CDR3 amino acids: CASSFPGQGMNTEAFF. The CDR3 DNA sequence: TGTGCCAGCAGCTTTCCGGGACAGGGGATGAACACTGAAGCTTTCTTT. The chain links TRBV13 to TRBJ1-1; 10 nucleotides line up with TRBD1. Losses at the gene ends were 3 bases for V and 0 bases for J; bases not matched to a gene: 4. Germline-derived CDR1 and CDR2 are PRHDT and FYEKMQ (reference sequence). CDR3 size: 16 residues.

There are a few counts of this clonotype. The rearrangement links TRBV4-1 to TRBJ2-3; 11 bases fit TRBD2. The CDR3 is 16 residues long. CDR1 MGHRA and CDR2 YSYEKL come from the germline V gene. Trimming took 4 bases from V and 5 from J; bases not matched to a gene: 8. DNA of the CDR3: TGCGCCAGCAGCCCGCTAGCGGGGGGTAAGAAAGATACGCAGTATTTT. This gives the protein CASSPLAGGKKDTQYF.

In its sample, this clonotype was seen a few times. This sequence joins TRBV7-2 and TRBJ1-2, with D maybe TRBD1 (5 bases). Per germline, CDR1 SGHTA and CDR2 FQGNSA. This CDR3 contains 12 residues. Trimming shortened V by 8 bases and J by 4 bases, and 11 bases separated the two germline ends. CDR3 sequence reads: CASLGAGYGYTF. CDR3 bases: TGTGCCAGCTTAGGGGCGGGCTATGGCTACACCTTC.